Following are 21 T cell receptor beta chains from one sample sequenced in a study of PD-L1 blockade in urothelial cancer. As to time point: pretreatment peripheral blood. Clones were read by immunoSEQ multiplex PCR, and TCRdb kept only the in-frame ones, dropping some. The data hold tens of thousands of clones, with around 83% observed a single time. The sample was PBMCs, taken around atezolizumab (anti-PD-L1) treatment. These receptors all stem from a woman in her seventies with urothelial cancer.

The chain combines TRBV25-1 with TRBJ2-3; maybe TRBD1 (6 bases). Germline V CDR1 and CDR2: MGHDK, SYGVNS. This CDR3 is 16 amino acids long. Trimming removed 5 bases at V and 2 bases at J, with 17 bases between. The CDR3 nucleotides read TGTGCCAGCAGTAAAATTACGGCAGGGGACACAGATACGCAGTATTTT. Translating it yields CASSKITAGDTDTQYF. Supplemented by reference TRBV25-1 and TRBJ2-3, the full variable domain reads EADIYQTPRYLVIGTGKKITLECSQTMGHDKMYWYQQDPGMELHLIHYSYGVNSTEKGDLSSESTVSRIRTEHFPLTLESARPSHTSQYLCASSKITAGDTDTQYFGPGTRLTVL.

The chain couples TRBV5-4 to TRBJ1-1; 8 nucleotides match TRBD1. This CDR3 has 14 amino acids. V lost 2 bases, J lost 1 base, and 1 base stayed unmatched. Per the germline V gene, CDR1 is SGHNT and CDR2 is YYREEE (reference sequence). The CDR3, as DNA: TGTGCCAGCAGCTTTGACAGGGGGAACACTGAAGCTTTCTTT. As protein: CASSFDRGNTEAFF. The whole variable domain, remainder taken from reference TRBV5-4 and TRBJ1-1, is ETGVTQSPTHLIKTRGQQVTLRCSSQSGHNTVSWYQQALGQGPQFIFQYYREEENGRGNFPPRFSGLQFPNYSSELNVNALELDDSALYLCASSFDRGNTEAFFGQGTRLTVV.

The table lists this clone with a count of one. The CDR3 spells CASSLLAGVLYEQYF. The DNA for the CDR3 is TGTGCCAGCAGTTTACTAGCGGGAGTTCTCTACGAGCAGTACTTC. The chain carries TRBV28 and TRBJ2-7, with 10 nucleotides matching TRBD2. CDR1 and CDR2 (germline): MDHEN, SYDVKM. J gave up 3 bases and V 2 bases, and 4 bases lay outside the gene matches. This CDR3 has 15 amino acids.

The chain couples TRBV15 to TRBJ1-2; tentatively, D is TRBD1 (6 bases). Trimming left V 0 bases short and J 4 bases short, with 15 bases between. The CDR3 spans 16 residues. CDR1 and CDR2 (germline): LNHNV, YYDKDF (reference sequence). The DNA for the CDR3 is TGTGCCACCAGCAGAGACAGGGGTTCGGGTGGCTATGGCTACACCTTC. Its translation is CATSRDRGSGGYGYTF.

The rearrangement joins TRBV4-3 to TRBJ1-1, with no clear D. The V and J ends lost 0 bases and 6 bases respectively, with 17 bases between them. Germline CDR1 reads LGHNA; CDR2 reads YSLEER. CDR3 length: 16 residues. The CDR3 sequence: CASSQDTWGDMAEAFF. CDR3 DNA: TGCGCCAGCAGCCAAGATACCTGGGGAGATATGGCTGAAGCTTTCTTT.

The chain employs TRBV1 and TRBJ2-2; the D call TRBD2 from the table was never checked on the DNA. TRBV1 has pseudogene status. The CDR3 spans 18 residues. The CDR3 bases are TGCACCAGCAGCCAAGGGGCCGTTAGCGGGAGGGACACCGGGGAGCTGTTTTTT. This sequence encodes CTSSQGAVSGRDTGELFF.

The J gene is TRBJ2-5, the V gene TRBV6-1; 9 bases fit TRBD1. The V gene's germline CDR1 is MNHNS and CDR2 SASEGT. The CDR3 extends over 12 amino acids. V was clipped by 6 bases and J by 5 bases; unmatched bases: 1. CDR3 protein: CASRTGGETQYF. Here the CDR3 DNA reads TGTGCCAGCAGGACAGGGGGTGAGACCCAGTACTTC.

This clone was seen a single time. The chain recombines TRBV6-4 with TRBJ1-2; D gene uncertain. Germline values: CDR1 MRHNA, CDR2 SNTAGT. The CDR3 runs 14 residues. Deletions cut 7 bases from V and 3 bases from J, with 15 bases between. CDR3 coding DNA: TGTGCCAGCACCTTGTGCGTCCCATACTATGGCTACACCTTC. This translates into CASTLCVPYYGYTF.

The rearrangement joins TRBV6-6 to TRBJ2-2; 7 bases line up with TRBD1. The V segment lost 0 bases and the J segment 0 bases; nucleotides outside the gene matches: 1. This CDR3 has 16 residues. Germline CDR1 and CDR2: MNHNY and SVGAGI (reference sequence). The CDR3 reads CASSYSQGANTGELFF. CDR3 DNA: TGTGCCAGCAGTTACTCGCAGGGGGCGAACACCGGGGAGCTGTTTTTT.

V gene TRBV7-9 combines with J gene TRBJ2-5; TRBD1 agrees at 7 bases. The germline V gene has CDR1 SEHNR and CDR2 FQNEAQ (reference sequence). CDR3 length: 15 residues. After removal of 5 bases from V and 2 bases from J, the junction contained 8 bases not matched to a gene. In DNA form, the CDR3 reads TGTGCCAGCAGCCTCCGACAGGGAACACAAGAGACCCAGTACTTC. It encodes CASSLRQGTQETQYF.

This clone occurred once. This sequence joins TRBV2 and TRBJ2-2; D gene ambiguous. Germline CDR1 SNHLY, CDR2 FYNNEI. V lost 5 bases, J lost 0 bases, and 7 bases lay in between. The CDR3 has 14 residues. The CDR3 nucleotides read TGTGCCAGCAGTCGGAGCCCGAACACCGGGGAGCTGTTTTTT. Protein sequence: CASSRSPNTGELFF.

By sample fraction, this clone is medium-sized. This chain connects TRBV7-9 to TRBJ1-1; 9 nucleotides align to TRBD1. CDR3 length: 17 residues. Germline lookup yields CDR1 SEHNR and CDR2 FQNEAQ (reference sequence). The J segment lost 1 base and the V segment lost 1 base, leaving 7 bases of the junction unmatched. CDR3 DNA: TGTGCCAGCAGCTTAGGGGGGACAGGGAGAGGGAACACTGAAGCTTTCTTT. Protein product: CASSLGGTGRGNTEAFF.

This clone appeared a few times. The V call is TRBV6-5, the J call TRBJ1-1; D may be TRBD1 (6 bases). CDR3 length: 16 amino acids. Germline CDR1 is MNHEY and CDR2 is SVGAGI. V was pared by 0 bases and J by 3 bases, with 14 bases between. CDR3 DNA: TGTGCCAGCAGTTACTCCTCAACAGGGTCGGACACTGAAGCTTTCTTT. Encoded protein: CASSYSSTGSDTEAFF.

The chain employs TRBV5-1 and TRBJ1-1; the D gene is possibly TRBD1 (5 bases). Per the germline V gene, CDR1 is SGHRS and CDR2 is YFSETQ. The CDR3 runs to 14 residues. With 2 bases removed from V and 4 bases from J, the gap between germline ends came to 12 bases. CDR3 amino acids: CASSLVDGGTEAFF. CDR3 DNA: TGCGCCAGCAGCTTAGTGGACGGGGGCACTGAAGCTTTCTTT.

This rearrangement joins TRBV19 to TRBJ1-2; maybe TRBD1 (6 bases). V lost 10 bases to trimming and J lost 1 base, with 19 bases between them. Germline CDR1 and CDR2: LNHDA and SQIVND (reference sequence). This CDR3 is built from 15 residues. The CDR3 is CATAGGGPFNYGYTF. CDR3 nucleotide sequence: TGTGCCACAGCGGGGGGGGGCCCCTTTAACTATGGCTACACCTTC.

This rearrangement joins TRBV9 to TRBJ1-1; D perhaps matches TRBD1 (6 bases). The CDR3 loop spans 16 amino acids. Trimming left V 3 bases short and J 1 base short, with 16 bases between. Germline-derived CDR1 and CDR2 are SGDLS and YYNGEE. This CDR3 reads CASSAARGAPNTEAFF. As DNA, the CDR3 is TGTGCCAGCAGCGCCGCGCGGGGGGCACCGAACACTGAAGCTTTCTTT.

The chain links TRBV5-1 to TRBJ2-1; no definite D call. The germline V and J ends were trimmed by 0 bases and 5 bases, with 9 bases remaining between them. CDR1 and CDR2 (germline): SGHRS, YFSETQ. CDR3 length: 14 amino acids. CDR3 amino acids: CASSLAFVDNEQFF. The CDR3 DNA reads TGCGCCAGCAGCTTGGCCTTCGTCGACAATGAGCAGTTCTTC. Looking up the rest from reference TRBV5-1 and TRBJ2-1 gives the full variable domain: KAGVTQTPRYLIKTRGQQVTLSCSPISGHRSVSWYQQTPGQGLQFLFEYFSETQRNKGNFPGRFSGRQFSNSRSEMNVSTLELGDSALYLCASSLAFVDNEQFFGPGTRLTVL.

In this sample, this clone turned up a few times. The CDR3 region has the DNA TGTGCCAGCAGTTTCACCCCCGACAGGGGGCGCCGTTACGAGCAGTACTTC. As protein: CASSFTPDRGRRYEQYF. J is TRBJ2-7 and V is TRBV27; 10 nucleotides align to TRBD1. The length of the CDR3 is 17 residues. The V and J ends lost 3 bases and 4 bases, in that order; junction bases with no gene match: 12. Germline lookup yields CDR1 MNHEY and CDR2 SMNVEV (reference sequence).

The chain carries TRBV5-6 and TRBJ2-5, with D possibly matching TRBD1 (6 bases). Germline V CDR1 and CDR2: SGHDT, YYEEEE. Between the trimmed V and J ends, which lost 4 bases and 4 bases, there was a span of 14 bases. The CDR3 runs 14 residues. CDR3 bases: TGTGCCAGCAGCCCACAGGGAGCTGGAGAGACCCAGTACTTC. Translated: CASSPQGAGETQYF.

The V and J genes are TRBV28 and TRBJ2-1, with 9 bases aligning to TRBD2. This CDR3 spans 15 amino acids. The germline V gene encodes CDR1 MDHEN and CDR2 SYDVKM. V lost 5 bases, J lost 0 bases, and 2 bases stayed unmatched. DNA for the CDR3: TGTGCCAGCAGTGGAGCGGGAGGCTCCTACAATGAGCAGTTCTTC. Encoded protein: CASSGAGGSYNEQFF.

The CDR3 region has the DNA TGTGCCAGCTCACTATCAGGGGATGACACTGAAGCTTTCTTT. Amino acid sequence: CASSLSGDDTEAFF. The chain has TRBV18 and TRBJ1-1; D is perhaps TRBD1 (6 bases). The germline CDR1 and CDR2 sequences are KGHSH and LQKENI. The CDR3 is made up of 14 amino acids. Trimming cost V 4 bases and J 3 bases, with 12 bases left between them. The full variable domain, in which reference TRBV18 and TRBJ1-1 provide the parts outside the CDR3, is NAGVMQNPRHLVRRRGQEARLRCSPMKGHSHVYWYRQLPEEGLKFMVYLQKENIIDESGMPKERFSAEFPKEGPSILRIQQVVRGDSAAYFCASSLSGDDTEAFFGQGTRLTVV.